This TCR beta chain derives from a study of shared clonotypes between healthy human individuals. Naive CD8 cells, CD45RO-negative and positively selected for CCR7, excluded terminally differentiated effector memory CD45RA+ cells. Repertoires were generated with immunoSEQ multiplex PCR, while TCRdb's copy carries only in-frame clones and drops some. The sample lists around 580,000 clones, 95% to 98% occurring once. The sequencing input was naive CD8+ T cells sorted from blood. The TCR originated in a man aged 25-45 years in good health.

CDR3 residues: CASSYAVANTGELFF. The CDR3 bases are TGTGCCAGCAGTTACGCCGTCGCGAACACCGGGGAGCTGTTTTTT. The gene calls are TRBV6-5 and TRBJ2-2; no clear D. There are 15 residues in the CDR3. V was shortened by 2 bases and J by 0 bases, with 7 bases between the two germline ends. The germline gives CDR1 MNHEY, CDR2 SVGAGI.